Below, one TCR beta chain is given with its context. All recovered Cohort 3 donors got two negative PCRs, got clearance, or saw symptom resolution. V shed 6 bases and J 6 bases; nucleotides not matched to a gene: 10. Germline V CDR1 and CDR2: LNHDA, SQIVND (reference sequence). CDR3 size: 15 residues. These data belong to a study of blood T cell repertoires in COVID-19. About the study: Acute and convalescent COVID-19 samples came from the United States, Italy and Spain.

Profiled with immunoSEQ multiplex PCR; TCRdb holds only in-frame clones, not every one. The table includes around 170,000 clones, roughly 84% detected once. The TCR originated in a woman between 50 and 59 years old who had recovered from COVID-19. Specimen: PBMCs or T cells enriched from blood (not recorded which). The V call is TRBV19, the J call TRBJ2-2; 7 positions agree with TRBD2. The CDR3 here is CASRSGGPGAGELFF. The CDR3 bases are TGTGCCAGTAGGTCGGGAGGTCCGGGGGCCGGGGAGCTGTTTTTT.